This T cell receptor beta chain stems from a study of patients and donors after allogeneic stem cell transplantation (TCRdb year 2020). With respect to this clonotype: Its recognized antigen is unknown. No much larger clone exists at a distance of one base, and base qualities are not known.

Libraries came from RT-PCR. TCRdb names NextSeq 550 as the instrument used. Clones were called with MiXCR by TCRdb after fastp trimmed the public reads at Q25, and only in-frame beta chains were retained. Records with the same CDR3 protein are collapsed into one entry carrying the most frequent genes and DNA. For this sample there are 70,000 to 75,000 distinct CDR3 sequences; less than 30% appear just once. In total, the top ten clones hold about 26% of the sample. V sheds 3 bases and J sheds 3 bases, leaving 9 bases between their ends. Including the terminal cysteine and phenylalanine, the CDR3 comprises 13 residues. Just the 39-base CDR3 DNA is kept, in frame starting at base 1. In the germline V gene (reference sequence), CDR1 corresponds to DFQATT and CDR2 to SNEGSKA.

The source material was blood, either unsorted or a sorted T cell fraction (not recorded which). This receptor was obtained from a human donor who was either an allogeneic HSCT recipient or a stem cell or donor lymphocyte infusion donor (not recorded which). It is not recorded whose cells these are; they may come from a transplant donor. This receptor chain uses TRBV20-1 and TRBJ2-4; the D gene cannot be resolved reliably. The CDR3 sequence is CSASKPDKNIQYF. The DNA sequence reads TGCAGTGCTAGTAAGCCAGACAAAAACATTCAGTACTTC.